The TCR beta chain under discussion was sequenced for a study of spatial heterogeneity in lung cancer. Findings and limits, study-wide: The appearance of ubiquitous expanded tumor TCRs in blood was greater at resection than follow-up.

Every cDNA TCR molecule received its own unique molecular identifier. TCRdb redid the calling of the 5' RACE reads with MiXCR, one entry per CDR3 protein. Here the sample spans roughly 54,000 distinct CDR3 sequences, about 7.4% being singletons. This clonotype was counted many times. What it binds is not known. With V trimmed by 2 bases and J by 1 base, 8 bases remained unmatched. The CDR3 has 18 residues. In germline, CDR1 is SGHTA, CDR2 FQGTGA. Time point described: sample taken at primary tumor resection. The authors sequenced whole RNA from tumor, nontumor lung or frozen PBMC without sorting. This chain joins TRBV7-3 and TRBJ2-5; the match to TRBD2 covers 12 bases. The TCR comes from a female donor with early-stage non-small cell lung cancer. The sequenced sample was PBMCs, obtained at surgery. This CDR3 reads CASSLGLSTSGGQETQYF. CDR3 DNA sequence: TGTGCCAGCAGCTTAGGGTTATCGACTAGCGGGGGCCAAGAGACCCAGTACTTC.